The 24 T cell receptor beta chains below all came from one sample that was sequenced in a study of shared clonotypes between healthy human individuals. The protocol was immunoSEQ multiplex PCR, while the TCRdb copy is restricted to in-frame clones and leaves out a portion. The sample lists approximately 2,000,000 clones, just under 95% occurring once. In the naive CD8 group, cells lacked CD45RO and were positively selected for CCR7, so terminally differentiated effector memory CD45RA+ cells were left out. The material sequenced was naive CD8+ T cells from PBMCs. Receptors originate from a man between 18 and 29 years old in good health. Some clones in this sample may be carry-over from other donors' samples.

This rearrangement joins TRBV11-2 to TRBJ2-7; weak D call: TRBD1 (5 bases). The CDR3 contains 14 residues. Germline loops: CDR1 SGHAT, CDR2 FQNNGV. Trimming cost V 3 bases and J 2 bases, with 11 bases left between them. The CDR3 DNA reads TGTGCCAGCAGCTTCGGACACCCCACCTACGAGCAGTACTTC. It yields the protein CASSFGHPTYEQYF.

The chain has TRBV7-6 and TRBJ2-7, with D possibly TRBD2 on 6 matching bases. The CDR3 has 15 amino acids. The germline CDR1 and CDR2 sequences are SGHVS and FNYEAQ. With 1 base removed from V and 5 bases from J, the gap between germline ends came to 15 bases. The CDR3 region is CASSLDSGDSNEQYF. DNA for the CDR3: TGTGCCAGCAGCTTAGACAGTGGGGACTCGAACGAGCAGTACTTC.

The chain combines TRBV7-9 with TRBJ2-3; D not certain. The CDR3 covers 14 residues. V lost 0 bases, J lost 5 bases, and 9 bases lay in between. CDR1 and CDR2 from the germline V gene are SEHNR and FQNEAQ (reference sequence). CDR3 in DNA: TGTGCCAGCAGCTTAGCGCTGAAAGGAGATACGCAGTATTTT. Encoded protein: CASSLALKGDTQYF. The variable domain in full, with the rest retrieved from reference TRBV7-9 and TRBJ2-3, is DTGVSQNPRHKITKRGQNVTFRCDPISEHNRLYWYRQTLGQGPEFLTYFQNEAQLEKSRLLSDRFSAERPKGSFSTLEIQRTEQGDSAMYLCASSLALKGDTQYFGPGTRLTVL.

The rearrangement links TRBV5-1 to TRBJ2-3, with 8 positions matching TRBD2. This CDR3 spans 17 amino acids. The V gene end was trimmed by 3 bases and the J gene end by 3 bases; junction bases not matched to a gene: 12. The germline V gene has CDR1 SGHRS and CDR2 YFSETQ. CDR3 sequence reads: CASSWDERRGETDTQYF. CDR3 DNA: TGCGCCAGCAGCTGGGATGAGAGGCGGGGGGAAACAGATACGCAGTATTTT.

This clone was observed once. The chain links TRBV9 to TRBJ2-7, with 10 bases fitting TRBD2. The V gene end was trimmed by 3 bases and the J gene end by 4 bases; junction bases not matched to a gene: 7. CDR3 size: 15 residues. Germline V gives CDR1 SGDLS, CDR2 YYNGEE. The CDR3 spells CASSAESSGRYEQYF. The CDR3 region has the DNA TGTGCCAGCAGCGCCGAATCTAGCGGGAGATACGAGCAGTACTTC.

The rearrangement links TRBV7-9 to TRBJ2-7; TRBD2 might be the D (6 bases). The CDR3 extends over 15 amino acids. With 0 bases removed from V and 5 bases from J, the gap between germline ends came to 14 bases. Germline V CDR1 and CDR2: SEHNR, FQNEAQ (reference sequence). The CDR3 sequence is CASSLAQPGLDEQYF. The CDR3 DNA reads as TGTGCCAGCAGCTTAGCCCAGCCGGGACTTGACGAGCAGTACTTC.

The chain recombines TRBV5-1 with TRBJ2-1; D gene uncertain. Germline CDR1 reads SGHRS; CDR2 reads YFSETQ. This CDR3 contains 13 residues. The V end was cut by 2 bases, the J end by 4 bases, with 7 bases between. DNA of the CDR3: TGCGCCAGCAGCTTTCAGAAGTACAATGAGCAGTTCTTC. This sequence encodes CASSFQKYNEQFF.

The chain is built from TRBV4-1 and TRBJ2-4; 12 positions match TRBD2. This CDR3 is 16 amino acids long. Germline V gene lookup returns CDR1 MGHRA and CDR2 YSYEKL. J lost 5 bases, V lost 1 base, and 3 bases had no gene match. CDR3 loop: CASSQVTSGRENIQYF. The CDR3 DNA sequence: TGCGCCAGCAGCCAAGTGACTAGCGGGAGAGAAAACATTCAGTACTTC.

The chain's CDR3 is CASSQHRREIHEQFF. CDR3 DNA: TGTGCCAGCAGCCAGCACAGGCGGGAGATACATGAGCAGTTCTTC. V and J are TRBV13 and TRBJ2-1; 7 bases align to TRBD2. CDR1 is PRHDT, CDR2 FYEKMQ, per germline (reference sequence). The V and J ends lost 5 bases and 8 bases, in that order; junction bases with no gene match: 12. This CDR3 has 15 residues. Supplemented by reference TRBV13 and TRBJ2-1, the full variable domain reads AAGVIQSPRHLIKEKRETATLKCYPIPRHDTVYWYQQGPGQDPQFLISFYEKMQSDKGSIPDRFSAQQFSDYHSELNMSSLELGDSALYFCASSQHRREIHEQFFGPGTRLTVL.

This clone occurred once. V usage is TRBV28 and J usage is TRBJ2-1; possibly TRBD2 for D (6 bases). Germline lookup yields CDR1 MDHEN and CDR2 SYDVKM. V dropped 8 bases and J dropped 5 bases, with 16 bases sitting between them. The CDR3 runs to 14 residues. CDR3 loop: CASFPGLQHNEQFF. In nucleotides, the CDR3 is TGTGCCAGCTTTCCGGGACTGCAGCACAATGAGCAGTTCTTC. Full variable domain (missing parts from reference TRBV28 and TRBJ2-1): DVKVTQSSRYLVKRTGEKVFLECVQDMDHENMFWYRQDPGLGLRLIYFSYDVKMKEKGDIPEGYSVSREKKERFSLILESASTNQTSMYLCASFPGLQHNEQFFGPGTRLTVL.

This clone was observed a few times. The chain combines TRBV27 with TRBJ2-5; D remains ambiguous. CDR3 length: 14 residues. The germline gives CDR1 MNHEY, CDR2 SMNVEV (reference sequence). V lost 0 bases and J 2 bases, leaving 7 bases between the germline ends. The CDR3 is CASSLSWRQETQYF. In nucleotides, the CDR3 is TGTGCCAGCAGTTTATCCTGGCGGCAAGAGACCCAGTACTTC.

The chain joins TRBV19 to TRBJ2-1, with TRBD2 matching 11 bases. Germline CDR1 reads LNHDA; CDR2 reads SQIVND (reference sequence). Trimming removed 1 base from V and 4 bases from J; junction bases left unmatched: 6. The CDR3 is 17 amino acids. For the CDR3, the DNA is TGTGCCAGTAGTATAGGGGGACTAGCGGCGAGTTACAATGAGCAGTTCTTC. As protein: CASSIGGLAASYNEQFF.

V usage is TRBV9 and J usage is TRBJ2-5; TRBD2 agrees at 12 bases. CDR1 is SGDLS and CDR2 is YYNGEE in the germline V gene. Trimming at V came to 4 bases and at J to 2 bases, leaving 9 bases not matched to a gene. The length of the CDR3 is 17 residues. The CDR3 DNA follows: TGTGCCAGCAGCCCAAACCCGGGACTAGCGGGTCAAGAGACCCAGTACTTC. This sequence encodes CASSPNPGLAGQETQYF.

The chain carries TRBV11-2 and TRBJ2-1; 11 bases agree with TRBD2. Germline CDR1 reads SGHAT; CDR2 reads FQNNGV. The V gene end was trimmed by 1 base and the J gene end by 0 bases; junction bases not matched to a gene: 5. The CDR3 has 18 residues. The CDR3 loop is CASSLGGTSGSSYNEQFF. In nucleotides, the CDR3 is TGTGCCAGCAGCTTAGGAGGGACTAGCGGAAGCTCCTACAATGAGCAGTTCTTC.

The rearrangement links TRBV20-1 to TRBJ2-1; no firm D call. CDR3 length: 10 amino acids. Germline V gives CDR1 DFQATT, CDR2 SNEGSKA (reference sequence). V was cut by 3 bases and J by 8 bases, with 5 bases left in between. The CDR3 protein is CSASLHEQFF. CDR3 DNA sequence: TGCAGTGCTAGTTTACATGAGCAGTTCTTC.

V usage is TRBV27 and J usage is TRBJ2-6; D possibly corresponds to TRBD2 (5 bases). V gave up 5 bases and J gave up 3 bases, with 14 bases separating them. Germline CDR1 MNHEY, CDR2 SMNVEV (reference sequence). This CDR3 comprises 16 residues. For the CDR3, the DNA is TGTGCCAGCAGTCACGAGGGAACTGATGGGGCCAACGTCCTGACTTTC. Protein product: CASSHEGTDGANVLTF.

CDR3 bases: TGTGCCAGCAGCCCCGGAAAGGGGGAGGGAACCGGGGAGCTGTTTTTT. It translates to CASSPGKGEGTGELFF. This chain uses TRBV4-2 with TRBJ2-2, with a weak D call TRBD2 (7 bases). Per the germline V gene, CDR1 is LGHNA and CDR2 is YNFKEQ. V lost 4 bases and J lost 5, with 17 bases in between. The CDR3 is 16 residues long.

The CDR3, as DNA: TGTGCCAGCAGTTGGGCTAGCGGGGCCGGCACGCAGTATTTT. Translation: CASSWASGAGTQYF. The V call is TRBV27, the J call TRBJ2-3, with 9 bases fitting TRBD2. V was clipped by 4 bases and J by 9 bases; unmatched bases: 8. Per germline, CDR1 MNHEY and CDR2 SMNVEV (reference sequence). The CDR3 runs 14 residues.

This chain uses TRBV19 with TRBJ2-5, with D unresolved. This CDR3 contains 14 residues. Trimming shortened V by 4 bases and J by 3 bases, and 12 bases separated the two germline ends. CDR1 LNHDA and CDR2 SQIVND come from the germline V gene (reference sequence). The CDR3 DNA follows: TGTGCCAGTAGTAGCACGGGTTCGGAAGAGACCCAGTACTTC. This translates into CASSSTGSEETQYF.

The chain has TRBV9 and TRBJ2-5; 7 bases match TRBD2. With 0 bases clipped from V and 5 bases from J, the junction kept 25 bases outside the gene matches. There are 21 residues in the CDR3. CDR1 is SGDLS, CDR2 YYNGEE, per germline. Here the CDR3 DNA reads TGTGCCAGCAGCGTAGCCCCCGTTCTAGCGGACGATAGAAGCGGAGGGGAGACCCAGTACTTC. It encodes CASSVAPVLADDRSGGETQYF.

The chain has TRBV18 and TRBJ2-7, with 7 bases aligning to TRBD1. This CDR3 is built from 13 residues. V was clipped by 2 bases and J by 4 bases; unmatched bases: 2. Germline loops: CDR1 KGHSH, CDR2 LQKENI. CDR3 region: CASSPDRAYEQYF. The DNA for the CDR3 is TGTGCCAGCTCACCAGACAGGGCGTACGAGCAGTACTTC. Variable domain in full (rest from reference TRBV18 and TRBJ2-7): NAGVMQNPRHLVRRRGQEARLRCSPMKGHSHVYWYRQLPEEGLKFMVYLQKENIIDESGMPKERFSAEFPKEGPSILRIQQVVRGDSAAYFCASSPDRAYEQYFGPGTRLTVT.

The chain carries TRBV6-6 and TRBJ1-5; the D gene is possibly TRBD1 (5 bases). Trimming took off 6 bases at V and 1 base at J, with 10 bases between the two ends. The germline gives CDR1 MNHNY, CDR2 SVGAGI (reference sequence). The CDR3 is 14 residues long. CDR3 residues: CASSLGDSNQPQHF. The CDR3 DNA is TGTGCCAGCAGCCTAGGGGACAGCAATCAGCCCCAGCATTTT.

The chain couples TRBV27 to TRBJ2-3; D may correspond to TRBD1 or TRBD2 (5 bases each). This CDR3 region has 15 residues. Germline V CDR1 and CDR2: MNHEY, SMNVEV (reference sequence). V lost 5 bases and J 0 bases, leaving 12 bases between the germline ends. The CDR3 spells CASSTSWGSTDTQYF. The CDR3, as DNA: TGTGCCAGCAGTACTTCTTGGGGGAGCACAGATACGCAGTATTTT.

The rearrangement uses TRBV27 and TRBJ2-1; 11 nucleotides line up with TRBD1. The CDR3 consists of 15 residues. The V and J ends lost 5 bases and 8 bases, in that order; junction bases with no gene match: 8. Germline V gene lookup returns CDR1 MNHEY and CDR2 SMNVEV (reference sequence). For the CDR3, the DNA is TGTGCCAGCAGTCGTCAACCGGGACAGGGGGATGAGCAGTTCTTC. Amino acid sequence: CASSRQPGQGDEQFF.